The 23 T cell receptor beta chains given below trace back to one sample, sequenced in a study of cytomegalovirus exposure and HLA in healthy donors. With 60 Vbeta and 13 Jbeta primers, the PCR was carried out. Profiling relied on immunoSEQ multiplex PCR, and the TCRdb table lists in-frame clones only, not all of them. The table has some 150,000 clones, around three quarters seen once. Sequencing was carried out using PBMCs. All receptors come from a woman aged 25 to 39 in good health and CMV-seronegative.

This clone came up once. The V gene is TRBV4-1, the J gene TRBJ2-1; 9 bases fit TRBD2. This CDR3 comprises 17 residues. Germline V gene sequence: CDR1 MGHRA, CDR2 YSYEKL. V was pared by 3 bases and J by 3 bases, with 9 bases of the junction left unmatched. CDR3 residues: CASSHLVAGVHYNEQFF. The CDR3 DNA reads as TGCGCCAGCAGCCACTTGGTAGCGGGGGTACACTACAATGAGCAGTTCTTC.

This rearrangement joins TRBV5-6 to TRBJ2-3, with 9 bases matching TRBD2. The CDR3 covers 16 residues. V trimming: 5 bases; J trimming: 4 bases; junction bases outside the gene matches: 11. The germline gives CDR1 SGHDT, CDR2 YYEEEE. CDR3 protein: CASSYLAGMGADTQYF. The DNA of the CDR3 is TGTGCCAGCAGTTATCTAGCGGGGATGGGGGCAGATACGCAGTATTTT.

Here the CDR3 DNA reads TGTGCCAGCAGTTTTGACAGAAGGTATGGCTACACCTTC. It yields the protein CASSFDRRYGYTF. The rearrangement uses TRBV27 and TRBJ1-2, with a possible D match to TRBD1 (5 bases). Trimming stripped 3 bases from V and 5 bases from J, with 10 bases between. Germline V gene sequence: CDR1 MNHEY, CDR2 SMNVEV (reference sequence). The CDR3 runs 13 residues.

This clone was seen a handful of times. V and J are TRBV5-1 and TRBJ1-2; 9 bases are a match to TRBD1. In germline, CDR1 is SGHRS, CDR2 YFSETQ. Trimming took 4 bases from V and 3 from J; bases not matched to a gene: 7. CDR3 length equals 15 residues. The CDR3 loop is CASSPGTGMYYGYTF. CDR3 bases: TGCGCCAGCAGCCCGGGGACAGGGATGTACTATGGCTACACCTTC.

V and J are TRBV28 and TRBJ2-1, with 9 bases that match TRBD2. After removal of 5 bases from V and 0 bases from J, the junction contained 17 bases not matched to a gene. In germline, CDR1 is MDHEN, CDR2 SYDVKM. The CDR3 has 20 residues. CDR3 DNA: TGTGCCAGCAGTCTCGAACGACCGTGGACTAGCGACCACTCCTACAATGAGCAGTTCTTC. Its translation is CASSLERPWTSDHSYNEQFF.

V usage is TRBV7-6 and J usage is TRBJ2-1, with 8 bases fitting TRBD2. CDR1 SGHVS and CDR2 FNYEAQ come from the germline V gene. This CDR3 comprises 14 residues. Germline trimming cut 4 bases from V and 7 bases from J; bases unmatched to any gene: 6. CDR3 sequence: CASSSGGPVNEQFF. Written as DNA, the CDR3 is TGTGCCAGCAGCTCGGGAGGGCCCGTTAATGAGCAGTTCTTC.

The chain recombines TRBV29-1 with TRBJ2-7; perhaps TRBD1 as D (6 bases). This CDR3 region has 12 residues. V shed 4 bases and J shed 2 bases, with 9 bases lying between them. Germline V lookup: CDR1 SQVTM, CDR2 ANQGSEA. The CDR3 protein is CSVAGQTYEQYF. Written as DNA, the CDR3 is TGCAGCGTTGCTGGACAGACCTACGAGCAGTACTTC.

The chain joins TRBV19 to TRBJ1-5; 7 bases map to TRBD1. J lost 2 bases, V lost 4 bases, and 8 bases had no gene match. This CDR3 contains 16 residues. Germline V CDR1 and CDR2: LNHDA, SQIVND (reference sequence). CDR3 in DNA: TGTGCCAGTAGTACTCGGACAGGACGGGGCAATCAGCCCCAGCATTTT. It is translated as CASSTRTGRGNQPQHF. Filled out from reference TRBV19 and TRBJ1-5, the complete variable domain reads DGGITQSPKYLFRKEGQNVTLSCEQNLNHDAMYWYRQDPGQGLRLIYYSQIVNDFQKGDIAEGYSVSREKKESFPLTVTSAQKNPTAFYLCASSTRTGRGNQPQHFGDGTRLSIL.

CDR3 amino acids: CASSEATGQGAGGYTF. The CDR3 nucleotides read TGTGCCAGCAGTGAAGCGACGGGGCAGGGGGCTGGTGGCTACACCTTC. The rearrangement uses TRBV6-1 and TRBJ1-2; 8 bases fit TRBD1. Germline-derived CDR1 and CDR2 are MNHNS and SASEGT. V lost 0 bases, J lost 7 bases, and 10 bases stayed unmatched. The CDR3 covers 16 residues.

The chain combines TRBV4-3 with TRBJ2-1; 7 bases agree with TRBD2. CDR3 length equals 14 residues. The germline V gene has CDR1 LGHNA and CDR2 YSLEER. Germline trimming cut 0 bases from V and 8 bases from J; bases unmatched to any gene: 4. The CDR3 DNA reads TGCGCCAGCAGCCAAGAAGATGGGAGGGATGAGCAGTTCTTC. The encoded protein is CASSQEDGRDEQFF.

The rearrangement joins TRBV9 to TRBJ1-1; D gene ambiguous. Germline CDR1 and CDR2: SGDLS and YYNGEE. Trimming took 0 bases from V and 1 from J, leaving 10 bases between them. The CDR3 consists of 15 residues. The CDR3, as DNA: TGTGCCAGCAGCGTAGGGGAGACTGAGAACACTGAAGCTTTCTTT. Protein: CASSVGETENTEAFF.

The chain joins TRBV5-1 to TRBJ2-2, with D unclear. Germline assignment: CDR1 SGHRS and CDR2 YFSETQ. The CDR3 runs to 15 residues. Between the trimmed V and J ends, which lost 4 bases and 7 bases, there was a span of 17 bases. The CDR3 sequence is CASSHPSVTGGELFF. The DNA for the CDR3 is TGCGCCAGCAGCCACCCCAGCGTCACGGGCGGGGAGCTGTTTTTT. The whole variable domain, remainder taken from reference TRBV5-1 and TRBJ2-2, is KAGVTQTPRYLIKTRGQQVTLSCSPISGHRSVSWYQQTPGQGLQFLFEYFSETQRNKGNFPGRFSGRQFSNSRSEMNVSTLELGDSALYLCASSHPSVTGGELFFGEGSRLTVL.

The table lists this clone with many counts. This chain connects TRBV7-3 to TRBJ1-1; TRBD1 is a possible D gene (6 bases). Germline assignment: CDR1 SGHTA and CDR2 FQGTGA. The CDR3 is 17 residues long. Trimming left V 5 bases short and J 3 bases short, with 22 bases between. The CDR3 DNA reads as TGTGCCAGCAGCGCCAACGGGGGCCTTGGGAGGGACACTGAAGCTTTCTTT. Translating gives CASSANGGLGRDTEAFF. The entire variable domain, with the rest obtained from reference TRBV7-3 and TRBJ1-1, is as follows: GAGVSQTPSNKVTEKGKYVELRCDPISGHTALYWYRQSLGQGPEFLIYFQGTGAADDSGLPNDRFFAVRPEGSVSTLKIQRTERGDSAVYLCASSANGGLGRDTEAFFGQGTRLTVV.

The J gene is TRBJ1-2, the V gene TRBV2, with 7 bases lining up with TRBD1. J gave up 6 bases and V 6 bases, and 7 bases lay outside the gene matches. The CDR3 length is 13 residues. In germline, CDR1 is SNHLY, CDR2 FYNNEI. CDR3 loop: CASRITGTDGYTF. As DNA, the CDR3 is TGTGCCAGCAGAATAACCGGGACAGATGGCTACACCTTC. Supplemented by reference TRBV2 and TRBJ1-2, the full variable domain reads EPEVTQTPSHQVTQMGQEVILRCVPISNHLYFYWYRQILGQKVEFLVSFYNNEISEKSEIFDDQFSVERPDGSNFTLKIRSTKLEDSAMYFCASRITGTDGYTFGSGTRLTVV.

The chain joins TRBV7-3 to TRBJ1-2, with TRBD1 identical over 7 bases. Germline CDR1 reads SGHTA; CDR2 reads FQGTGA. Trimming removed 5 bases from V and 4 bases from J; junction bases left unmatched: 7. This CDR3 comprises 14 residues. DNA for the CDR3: TGTGCCAGCAGCCTAGACAGGGATTCCTATGGCTACACCTTC. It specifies CASSLDRDSYGYTF.

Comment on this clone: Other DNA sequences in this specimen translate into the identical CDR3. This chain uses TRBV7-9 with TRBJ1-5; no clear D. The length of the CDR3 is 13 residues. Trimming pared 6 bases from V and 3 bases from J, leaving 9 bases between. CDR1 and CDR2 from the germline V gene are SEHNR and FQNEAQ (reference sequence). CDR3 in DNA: TGTGCCAGCAGTCCGGGGAACAATCAGCCCCAGCATTTT. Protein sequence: CASSPGNNQPQHF.

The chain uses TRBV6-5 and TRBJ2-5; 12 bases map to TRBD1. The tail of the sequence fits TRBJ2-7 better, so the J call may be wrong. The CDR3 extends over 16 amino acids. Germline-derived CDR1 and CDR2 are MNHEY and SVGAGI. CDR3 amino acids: CASSYSMGQGAHEQYF. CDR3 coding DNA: TGTGCCAGCAGTTACTCTATGGGACAGGGGGCCCACGAGCAGTACTTC.

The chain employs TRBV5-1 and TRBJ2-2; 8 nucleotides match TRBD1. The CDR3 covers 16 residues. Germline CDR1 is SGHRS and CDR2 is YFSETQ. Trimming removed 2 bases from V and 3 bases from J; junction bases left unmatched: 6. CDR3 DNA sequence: TGCGCCAGCAGCTTACAGGGGGATTTCGACACCGGGGAGCTGTTTTTT. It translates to CASSLQGDFDTGELFF.

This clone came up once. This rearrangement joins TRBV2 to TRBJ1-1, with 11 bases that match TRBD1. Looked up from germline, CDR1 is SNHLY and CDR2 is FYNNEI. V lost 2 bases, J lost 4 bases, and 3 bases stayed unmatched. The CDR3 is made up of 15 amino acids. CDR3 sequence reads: CASSESGTGGTEAFF. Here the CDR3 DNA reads TGTGCCAGCAGTGAATCCGGGACAGGGGGCACTGAAGCTTTCTTT.

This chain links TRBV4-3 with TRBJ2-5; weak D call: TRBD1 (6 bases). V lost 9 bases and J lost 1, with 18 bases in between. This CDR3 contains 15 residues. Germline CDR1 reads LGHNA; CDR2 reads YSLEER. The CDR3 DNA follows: TGCGCCAGTTCTCCGGGACACTACCTCCAAGAGACCCAGTACTTC. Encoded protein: CASSPGHYLQETQYF.

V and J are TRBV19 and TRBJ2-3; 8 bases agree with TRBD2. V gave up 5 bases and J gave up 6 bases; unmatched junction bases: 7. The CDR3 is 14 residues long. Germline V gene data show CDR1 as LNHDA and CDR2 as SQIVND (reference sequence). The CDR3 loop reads CASSPGLAGDTQYF. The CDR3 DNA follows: TGTGCCAGTAGTCCCGGGTTAGCGGGGGATACGCAGTATTTT.

This chain's CDR3 is CASSRWDRGSTGNTIYF. In DNA, the CDR3 is TGTGCCAGCTCAAGGTGGGACAGGGGTTCGACTGGAAACACCATATATTTT. The chain combines TRBV18 with TRBJ1-3; 10 bases align to TRBD1. Germline CDR1 reads KGHSH; CDR2 reads LQKENI. V was pared by 5 bases and J by 2 bases, with 9 bases of the junction left unmatched. This CDR3 has 17 residues.

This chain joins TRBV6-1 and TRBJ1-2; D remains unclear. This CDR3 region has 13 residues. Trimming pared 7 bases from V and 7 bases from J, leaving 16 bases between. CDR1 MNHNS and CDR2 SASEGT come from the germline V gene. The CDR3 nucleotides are TGTGCCAGCATTCGACCGGGAAGGCGTGGCTACACCTTC. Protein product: CASIRPGRRGYTF.